This T cell receptor beta chain was captured in a study of T-cell memory formation after mild COVID-19. The study's findings and limits: SARS-CoV-2 specificity was not confirmed for second-wave clones peaking on day 37. A balance of CD4 and CD8 characterized clones contracting day 15 to 85, whereas later expanders leaned CD4+. For contracting clones, CD4+ ones sat mainly in CM and EM, CD8+ in EMRA.

TCRdb fed the 5' RACE reads into MiXCR, producing one record per CDR3 protein. The data contain around 370,000 distinct CDR3 sequences, roughly 21% of them singletons. The CDR3 length is 15 residues. Germline V CDR1 and CDR2: SGHAT, FQNNGV. This clonotype turned up a few times. What it recognizes is unknown. A read error may produce the germline difference seen at one junction end. This TCR came from an adult woman who had mild COVID-19 (a few samples of this study predate the infection). Cell type and time point are not known. The J gene is TRBJ2-5, the V gene TRBV11-2, with TRBD2 matching over 11 bases. The sample was PBMCs or a T cell subset sorted from them (not recorded which). CDR3 sequence (DNA): TGTGACAGCAGCTCACTAGCGGGAGAATTGGAGACCCAGTACTTC. This gives the protein CDSSSLAGELETQYF.